The clone carrying this TCR beta chain appeared many times. Antigen unknown. The entry originates in a study of T cells after yellow fever vaccination. Study details: Those fractions that held only low numbers of cells were prepared using the SMART-Seq v4 Ultra Low Input RNA kit.

Per germline, CDR1 SGHKS and CDR2 YYEKEE (reference sequence). The length of the CDR3 is 14 residues. Between the trimmed V and J ends, which lost 1 base and 3 bases, there was a span of 7 bases. Study outcomes and limitations: Re-detected after boosting: most primary clones, almost 97% of CD4 and over 80% of CD8.

TCR cDNA was made by 5'RACE template switching, adding a universal primer site and UMIs. TCRdb called the 5' RACE reads again in MiXCR, with one record for every CDR3 protein. The table has a few hundred thousand distinct CDR3 sequences, around 3.9% seen once. The specimen was PBMCs, collected on the day of the yellow fever booster vaccination. The sequence derives from a man between 18 and 35 years old who received the YFV17D yellow fever vaccine. The chain has TRBV5-5 and TRBJ2-2, with D perhaps TRBD1 (5 bases). The CDR3 DNA is TGTGCCAGCAGCTTGCGACAGTACACCGGGGAGCTGTTTTTT. Its translation: CASSLRQYTGELFF.